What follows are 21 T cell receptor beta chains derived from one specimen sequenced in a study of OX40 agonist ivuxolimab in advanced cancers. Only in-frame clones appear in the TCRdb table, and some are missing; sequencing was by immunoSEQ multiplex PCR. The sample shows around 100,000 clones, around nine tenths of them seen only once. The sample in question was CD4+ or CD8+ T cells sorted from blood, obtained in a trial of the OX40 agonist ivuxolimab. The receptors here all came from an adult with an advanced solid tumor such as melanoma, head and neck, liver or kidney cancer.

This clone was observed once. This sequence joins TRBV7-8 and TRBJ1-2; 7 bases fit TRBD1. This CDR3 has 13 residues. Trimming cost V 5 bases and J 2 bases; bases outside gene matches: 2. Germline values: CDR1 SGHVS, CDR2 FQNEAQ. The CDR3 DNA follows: TGTGCCAGCAGCACGGGACAGAACTATGGCTACACCTTC. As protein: CASSTGQNYGYTF.

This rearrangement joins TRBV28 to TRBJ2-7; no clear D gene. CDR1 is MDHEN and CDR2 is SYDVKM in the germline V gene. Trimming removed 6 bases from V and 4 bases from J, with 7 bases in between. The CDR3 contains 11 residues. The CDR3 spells CASRAIYEQYF. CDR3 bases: TGTGCCAGCAGAGCCATTTACGAGCAGTACTTC.

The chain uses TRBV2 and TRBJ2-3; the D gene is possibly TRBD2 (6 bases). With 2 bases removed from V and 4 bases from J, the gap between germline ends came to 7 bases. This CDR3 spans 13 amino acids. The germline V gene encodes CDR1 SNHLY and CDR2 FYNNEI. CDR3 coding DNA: TGTGCCAGCAGTGAACGGGGGTCAGATACGCAGTATTTT. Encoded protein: CASSERGSDTQYF.

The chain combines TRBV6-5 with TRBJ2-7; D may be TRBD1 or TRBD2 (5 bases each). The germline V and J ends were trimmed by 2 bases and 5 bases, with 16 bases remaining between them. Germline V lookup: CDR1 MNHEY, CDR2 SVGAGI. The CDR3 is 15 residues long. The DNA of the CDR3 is TGTGCCAGCAGTTACCTCAGACCGGGGCTAGACGAGCAGTACTTC. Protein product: CASSYLRPGLDEQYF.

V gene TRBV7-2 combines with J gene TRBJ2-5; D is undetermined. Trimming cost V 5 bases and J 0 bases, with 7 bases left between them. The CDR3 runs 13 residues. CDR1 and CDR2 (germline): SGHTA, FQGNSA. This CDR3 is CASSPYNQETQYF. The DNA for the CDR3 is TGTGCCAGCAGCCCCTACAACCAAGAGACCCAGTACTTC.

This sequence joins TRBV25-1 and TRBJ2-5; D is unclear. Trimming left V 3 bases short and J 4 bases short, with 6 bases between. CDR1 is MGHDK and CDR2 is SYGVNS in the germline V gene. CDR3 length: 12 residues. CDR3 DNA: TGTGCCAGCAGTGATTTTGGAGAGACCCAGTACTTC. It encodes CASSDFGETQYF.

DNA for the CDR3: TGTGCCAGCAGCCCAGGGTGGGGACAGGCCTACGAGCAGTACTTC. Translating gives CASSPGWGQAYEQYF. The J gene is TRBJ2-7, the V gene TRBV6-1; 8 bases map to TRBD1. This CDR3 contains 15 residues. Germline loops: CDR1 MNHNS, CDR2 SASEGT. V trimming: 6 bases; J trimming: 2 bases; junction bases outside the gene matches: 9.

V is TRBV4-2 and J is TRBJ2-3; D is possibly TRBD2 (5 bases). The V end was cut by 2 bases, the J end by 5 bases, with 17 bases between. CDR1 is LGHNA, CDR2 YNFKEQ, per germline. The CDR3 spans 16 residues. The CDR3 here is CASSQLTGLDLDTQYF. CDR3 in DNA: TGTGCCAGCAGCCAATTAACCGGACTCGATTTAGATACGCAGTATTTT.

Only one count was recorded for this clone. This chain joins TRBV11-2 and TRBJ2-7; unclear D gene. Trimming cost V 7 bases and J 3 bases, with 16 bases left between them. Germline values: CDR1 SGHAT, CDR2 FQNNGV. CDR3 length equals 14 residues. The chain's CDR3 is CASTLTDQDYEQYF. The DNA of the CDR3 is TGTGCCAGCACCCTCACGGACCAGGACTACGAGCAGTACTTC.

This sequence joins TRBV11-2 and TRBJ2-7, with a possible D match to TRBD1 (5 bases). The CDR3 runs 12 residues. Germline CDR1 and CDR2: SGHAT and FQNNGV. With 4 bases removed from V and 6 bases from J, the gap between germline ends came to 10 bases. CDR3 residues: CASSSRVGEQYF. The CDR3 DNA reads TGTGCCAGCAGCTCCAGGGTCGGCGAGCAGTACTTC. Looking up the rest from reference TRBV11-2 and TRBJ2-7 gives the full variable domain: EAGVAQSPRYKIIEKRQSVAFWCNPISGHATLYWYQQILGQGPKLLIQFQNNGVVDDSQLPKDRFSAERLKGVDSTLKIQPAKLEDSAVYLCASSSRVGEQYFGPGTRLTVT.

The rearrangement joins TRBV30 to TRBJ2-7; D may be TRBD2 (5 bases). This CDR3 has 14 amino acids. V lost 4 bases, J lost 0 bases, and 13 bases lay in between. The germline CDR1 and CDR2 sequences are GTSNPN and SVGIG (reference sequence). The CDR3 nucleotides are TGTGCCTGGAACCGCGGGTCCTACTCCTACGAGCAGTACTTC. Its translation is CAWNRGSYSYEQYF.

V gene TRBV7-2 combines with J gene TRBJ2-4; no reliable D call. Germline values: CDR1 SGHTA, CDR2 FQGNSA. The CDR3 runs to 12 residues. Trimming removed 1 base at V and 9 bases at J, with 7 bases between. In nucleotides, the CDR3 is TGTGCCAGCAGCTTAGGGGGTATCATTCAGTACTTC. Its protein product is CASSLGGIIQYF.

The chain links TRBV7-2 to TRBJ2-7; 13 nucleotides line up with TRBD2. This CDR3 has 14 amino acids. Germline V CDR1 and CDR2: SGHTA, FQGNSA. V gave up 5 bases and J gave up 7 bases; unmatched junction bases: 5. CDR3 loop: CASSDGLAGEEQYF. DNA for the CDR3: TGTGCCAGCAGCGATGGACTAGCGGGAGAGGAGCAGTACTTC. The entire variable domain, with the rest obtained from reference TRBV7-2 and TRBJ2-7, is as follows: GAGVSQSPSNKVTEKGKDVELRCDPISGHTALYWYRQSLGQGLEFLIYFQGNSAPDKSGLPSDRFSAERTGGSVSTLTIQRTQQEDSAVYLCASSDGLAGEEQYFGPGTRLTVT.

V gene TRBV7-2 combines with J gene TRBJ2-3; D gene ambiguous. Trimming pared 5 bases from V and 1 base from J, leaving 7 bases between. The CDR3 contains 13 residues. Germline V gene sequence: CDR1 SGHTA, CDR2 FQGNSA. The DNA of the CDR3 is TGTGCCAGCAGCCCGTCCCGCACAGATACGCAGTATTTT. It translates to CASSPSRTDTQYF.

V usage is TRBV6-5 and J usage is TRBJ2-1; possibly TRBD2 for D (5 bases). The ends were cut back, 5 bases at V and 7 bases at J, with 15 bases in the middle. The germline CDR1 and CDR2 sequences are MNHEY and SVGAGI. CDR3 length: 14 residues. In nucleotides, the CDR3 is TGTGCCAGCAGTCGCGCAGTCCGGGGAAATGAGCAGTTCTTC. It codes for CASSRAVRGNEQFF.

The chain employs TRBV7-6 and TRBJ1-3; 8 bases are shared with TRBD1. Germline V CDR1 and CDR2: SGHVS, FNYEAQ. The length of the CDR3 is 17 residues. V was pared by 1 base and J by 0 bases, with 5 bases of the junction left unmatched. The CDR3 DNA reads TGTGCCAGCAGCTTAGTACAGGGGGAGAGCTCTGGAAACACCATATATTTT. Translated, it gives CASSLVQGESSGNTIYF.

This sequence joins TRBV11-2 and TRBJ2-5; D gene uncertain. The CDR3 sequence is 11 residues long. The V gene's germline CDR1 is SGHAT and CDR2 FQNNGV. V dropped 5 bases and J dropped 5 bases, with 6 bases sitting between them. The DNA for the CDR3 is TGTGCCAGCAGCCTACGGGAGACCCAGTACTTC. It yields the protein CASSLRETQYF.

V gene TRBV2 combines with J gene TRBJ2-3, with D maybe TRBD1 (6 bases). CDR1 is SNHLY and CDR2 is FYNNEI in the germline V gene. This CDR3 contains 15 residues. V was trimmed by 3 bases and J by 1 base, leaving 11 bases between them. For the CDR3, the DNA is TGTGCCAGCAGTGAGGCGGACAGTCGCACAGATACGCAGTATTTT. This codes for CASSEADSRTDTQYF.

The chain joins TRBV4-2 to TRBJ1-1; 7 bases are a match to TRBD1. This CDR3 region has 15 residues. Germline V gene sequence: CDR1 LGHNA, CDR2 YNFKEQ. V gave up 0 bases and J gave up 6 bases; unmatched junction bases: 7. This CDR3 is CASSQETQGVPEAFF. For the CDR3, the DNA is TGTGCCAGCAGCCAAGAGACCCAGGGGGTACCTGAAGCTTTCTTT.

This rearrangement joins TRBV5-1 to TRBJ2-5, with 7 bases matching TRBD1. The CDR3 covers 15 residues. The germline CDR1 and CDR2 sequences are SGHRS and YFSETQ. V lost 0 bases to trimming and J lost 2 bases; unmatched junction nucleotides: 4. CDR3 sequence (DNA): TGCGCCAGCAGCTTGGGCCAGGGGGTTCAAGAGACCCAGTACTTC. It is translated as CASSLGQGVQETQYF.

This CDR3 reads CASGFAGLAGVEQFF. The CDR3, as DNA: TGTGCTAGTGGTTTCGCAGGGCTAGCGGGAGTTGAGCAGTTCTTC. V usage is TRBV12-5 and J usage is TRBJ2-1; 10 nucleotides agree with TRBD2. CDR1 and CDR2 (germline): LGHNT, FRNRAP. The J segment lost 9 bases and the V segment lost 3 bases, leaving 8 bases of the junction unmatched. There are 15 residues in the CDR3.